This T cell receptor (beta chain) was retrieved from a study of CD8 T cells in ankylosing spondylitis. Findings and caveats of the study: In peripheral blood, disease-linked CD8+ clones occurred at relatively low frequencies. Several highly homologous variants made up a TCR beta motif, and this motif appeared characteristic of ankylosing spondylitis blood. Certain motif variants had earlier appeared in reactive arthritis synovial fluid and blood.

On this clonotype itself: What it binds is not known. A clone one base away is much larger, so this may be a read error.

V lost 3 bases, J lost 5 bases, and 13 bases stayed unmatched. The CDR3 consists of 18 residues. Germline V gives CDR1 SGHAT, CDR2 FQDESV (reference sequence). By quantitative 5'-RACE with molecular barcodes, the TCR beta libraries were made. TCRdb redid the calling of the 5' RACE reads with MiXCR, one entry per CDR3 protein. The repertoire has around 250,000 distinct CDR3 sequences, approximately 12% of them found once; the top ten carry under 8%. The specimen was blood, either unsorted or a sorted T cell fraction (not recorded which). This sequence was found in a male donor with ankylosing spondylitis or in good health (not recorded which). V usage is TRBV11-1 and J usage is TRBJ2-1; TRBD1 matches at 10 bases. CDR3 loop: CASSFEKDRQGANNEQFF. Written as DNA, the CDR3 is TGTGCCAGCAGCTTCGAGAAGGACCGACAGGGGGCTAACAATGAGCAGTTCTTC.